The rows below give T cell receptor beta chains drawn from one sample of a study of blood T cells in healthy people across ages. TCRdb independently ran MiXCR on the 5' RACE reads; one entry per CDR3 protein. The sample shows 730,000 or so distinct CDR3 sequences, 43% of them seen only once. Input material: blood. All receptors come from a woman aged 55-69 years in good health. Each CDR3 is given with its conserved first and last residue. Each record gives: clone size, J gene, V gene, D gene, CDR3 protein, CDR3 DNA. D genes are given only for firm matches. For some rows the clone size is stated as once, few or many, or as a class when expanded; others skip it.

once | TRBJ1-4 | TRBV12-1 | . | CASSTTLDRENEKLFF | TGTGCCAGCAGCACCACCCTGGACAGGGAAAATGAAAAACTGTTTTTT
. | TRBJ2-7 | TRBV20-1 | . | CSASPGPSYEQYF | TGCAGTGCTTCCCCGGGACCCTCCTACGAGCAGTACTTC
. | TRBJ1-5 | TRBV27 | TRBD1 | CASSATGQGSNQPQHF | TGTGCCAGCAGTGCCACAGGACAGGGAAGCAATCAGCCCCAGCATTTT
. | TRBJ2-3 | TRBV4-2 | TRBD2 | CACSRDKGRTSGSDTQYF | TGTGCCTGCAGCAGGGACAAAGGCCGGACTAGCGGCTCAGATACGCAGTATTTT
many | TRBJ2-7 | TRBV4-1 | TRBD2 | CASSQLRTSGMIYEQYF | TGCGCCAGCAGCCAACTTCGGACTAGCGGAATGATCTACGAGCAGTACTTC
few | TRBJ2-1 | TRBV3-1 | . | CASSQDRINEQFF | TGTGCCAGCAGCCAAGATCGGATCAATGAGCAGTTCTTC
. | TRBJ2-1 | TRBV7-2 | TRBD2 | CASSLVSSGHYNEQFF | TGTGCCAGCAGCTTAGTCTCTAGCGGGCACTACAATGAGCAGTTCTTC
. | TRBJ2-5 | TRBV20-1 | TRBD2 | CSAGLAGFQETQYF | TGCAGTGCCGGACTAGCGGGATTTCAAGAGACCCAGTACTTC
. | TRBJ2-5 | TRBV20-1 | . | CSAPRGPETQYF | TGCAGTGCTCCCCGAGGGCCTGAGACCCAGTACTTC
. | TRBJ1-5 | TRBV28 | . | CASGSYRDDQPQHF | TGTGCCAGCGGGTCTTACAGGGACGATCAGCCCCAGCATTTT
few | TRBJ2-7 | TRBV7-2 | . | CASSPDRTGRVYEQYF | TGTGCCAGCAGCCCCGACAGGACAGGGAGGGTCTACGAGCAGTACTTC
few | TRBJ2-1 | TRBV12-3/TRBV12-4 | TRBD2 | CASSSSSGNGFF | TGTGCCAGCAGTTCGAGTAGCGGGAATGGGTTCTTC
. | TRBJ1-1 | TRBV29-1 | . | CSASQQNTEAFF | TGCAGCGCCTCTCAGCAGAACACTGAAGCTTTCTTT
. | TRBJ2-7 | TRBV20-1 | . | CSARIGAYGQYF | TGCAGTGCTAGGATCGGGGCTTACGGGCAGTACTTC
. | TRBJ1-2 | TRBV20-1 | . | CSARDSRQIVYGYTF | TGCAGTGCTAGAGATTCGAGGCAGATAGTCTATGGCTACACCTTC
once | TRBJ1-5 | TRBV20-1 | . | CSASKRENQPQHF | TGCAGTGCTAGCAAAAGGGAAAATCAGCCCCAGCATTTT
few | TRBJ2-3 | TRBV5-1 | . | CASSQQGRTQYF | TGCGCCAGCAGCCAGCAGGGACGTACGCAGTATTTT
. | TRBJ2-7 | TRBV6-5 | . | CASLNSYEQYF | TGTGCCAGCTTGAACTCCTACGAGCAGTACTTC
. | TRBJ2-1 | TRBV27 | . | CASSFSGGNYNEQFF | TGTGCCAGCAGTTTCTCGGGGGGCAACTACAATGAGCAGTTCTTC
. | TRBJ2-1 | TRBV6-2/TRBV6-3 | TRBD2 | CASSYVREIYTEQFF | TGTGCCAGCAGTTACGTGCGGGAGATTTACACTGAGCAGTTCTTC
once | TRBJ2-4 | TRBV12-3/TRBV12-4 | . | CASSFGGVAKNIQYF | TGTGCCAGCAGTTTTGGAGGGGTAGCCAAAAACATTCAGTACTTC
. | TRBJ2-1 | TRBV20-1 | TRBD2 | CSAREPRAGYNEQFF | TGCAGTGCTAGAGAACCCCGAGCGGGGTACAATGAGCAGTTCTTC
. | TRBJ2-1 | TRBV3-1 | . | CASSQVAGEQFF | TGTGCCAGCAGCCAAGTTGCTGGTGAGCAGTTCTTC
few | TRBJ1-2 | TRBV7-2 | TRBD1 | CASSPTGQGTDGYTF | TGTGCCAGCAGCCCCACGGGACAGGGGACCGATGGCTACACCTTC
. | TRBJ2-2 | TRBV12-3/TRBV12-4 | . | CASSSRQGGTGELFF | TGTGCCAGCAGTTCCCGACAGGGAGGAACCGGGGAGCTGTTTTTT
. | TRBJ1-1 | TRBV7-2 | . | CASSASPMNTEAFF | TGTGCCAGCAGCGCGAGCCCGATGAACACTGAAGCTTTCTTT
. | TRBJ2-3 | TRBV6-6 | . | CASSSLESTDTQYF | TGTGCCAGCAGCTCCCTCGAAAGCACAGATACGCAGTATTTT
. | TRBJ1-1 | TRBV20-1 | TRBD1 | CGGQGLTEAFF | TGCGGGGGACAGGGGTTGACTGAAGCTTTCTTT
. | TRBJ2-1 | TRBV7-2 | . | CASSPSSWDNEQFF | TGTGCCAGCAGCCCTTCGTCATGGGACAATGAGCAGTTCTTC
. | TRBJ2-7 | TRBV29-1 | . | CSALKGGVGSYEQYF | TGCAGCGCCCTTAAGGGGGGGGTTGGATCCTACGAGCAGTACTTC
. | TRBJ1-2 | TRBV2 | . | CASRNKGPYYGYTF | TGTGCCAGCAGAAATAAGGGGCCGTACTATGGCTACACCTTC